The present TCR beta chain was sequenced within a study of T cell responses to AZD1222 COVID-19 vaccine. Findings of the study overall: Among the donors, most were white British and more were female, and clonal diversity was possibly underestimated.

As to this clone: Its antigen is undetermined.

Using immunoSEQ multiplex PCR, the repertoire was profiled, and TCRdb retains in-frame clones only, with some absent. The sample contains approximately 150,000 clones, about 91% of which appear only once. Sequences were derived from peripheral blood, sampled on day 0 of AZD1222 vaccination. This TCR came from an adult in good health.

CDR3 sequence (DNA): TGTGCCAGCAGCCAAGATCCCGGGAATCAGCCCCAGCATTTT. Its protein is CASSQDPGNQPQHF. The chain uses TRBV3-1 (or the pseudogene TRBV3-2) and TRBJ1-5; D unresolved. The CDR3 runs 14 residues. Trimming removed 0 bases from V and 4 bases from J, with 7 bases in between. Germline V CDR1 and CDR2: LGHDT, YNNKEL (reference sequence).